This T cell receptor beta chain comes out of a study of shared clonotypes between healthy human individuals. The repertoire was sequenced with immunoSEQ multiplex PCR; TCRdb's copy has only in-frame clones and lacks some. Here the sample spans 1.4 million or so clones, around 98.5% being singletons. Concerning this clone: Its cognate antigen is unknown.

The ends lost 1 base at V and 3 bases at J; junction bases unmatched: 4. The CDR3 sequence is 15 residues long. The germline gives CDR1 LNHNV, CDR2 YYDKDF (reference sequence). Each sample came from a Caucasian adult donor living in Nashville, Tennessee. The study, taken as a whole, reports: About 5% was the fraction of naive CD4 clonotypes found shared across a few donors.

The chain is built from TRBV15 and TRBJ2-3; 7 bases match TRBD1. The sample comprised naive CD4+ T cells sorted from blood. Described subset: CD45RA+ positively selected. The clonotype originates from a man under 40 in good health. The CDR3 region has the DNA TGTGCCACCAGCAGAGCTAACAGGGGAACAGATACGCAGTATTTT. It is translated as CATSRANRGTDTQYF.